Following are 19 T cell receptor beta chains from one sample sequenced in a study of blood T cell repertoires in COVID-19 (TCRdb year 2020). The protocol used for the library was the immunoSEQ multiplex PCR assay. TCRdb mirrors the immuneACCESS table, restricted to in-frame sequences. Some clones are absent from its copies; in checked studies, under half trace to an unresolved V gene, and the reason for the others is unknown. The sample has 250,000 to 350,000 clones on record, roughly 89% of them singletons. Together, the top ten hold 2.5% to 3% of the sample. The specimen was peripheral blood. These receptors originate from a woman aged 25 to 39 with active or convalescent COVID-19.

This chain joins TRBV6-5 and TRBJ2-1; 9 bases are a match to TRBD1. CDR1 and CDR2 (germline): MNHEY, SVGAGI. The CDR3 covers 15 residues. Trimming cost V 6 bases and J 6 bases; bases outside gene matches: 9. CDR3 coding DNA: TGTGCCAGCAGCCAGGGGACAGGGTGGGTCAATGAGCAGTTCTTC. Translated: CASSQGTGWVNEQFF.

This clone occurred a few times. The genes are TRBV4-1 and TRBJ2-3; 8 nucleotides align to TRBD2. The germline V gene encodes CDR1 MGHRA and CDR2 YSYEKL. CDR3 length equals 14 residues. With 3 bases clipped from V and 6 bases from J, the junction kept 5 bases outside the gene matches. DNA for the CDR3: TGCGCCAGCAGCCAGAACGGGGGGGTGGATACGCAGTATTTT. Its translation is CASSQNGGVDTQYF.

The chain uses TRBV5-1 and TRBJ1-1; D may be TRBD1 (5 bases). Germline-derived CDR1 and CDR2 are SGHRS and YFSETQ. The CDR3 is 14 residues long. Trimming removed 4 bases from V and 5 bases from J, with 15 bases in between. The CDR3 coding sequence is TGCGCCAGCAGCGTTACGACAGAAGGAACTGAAGCTTTCTTT. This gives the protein CASSVTTEGTEAFF.

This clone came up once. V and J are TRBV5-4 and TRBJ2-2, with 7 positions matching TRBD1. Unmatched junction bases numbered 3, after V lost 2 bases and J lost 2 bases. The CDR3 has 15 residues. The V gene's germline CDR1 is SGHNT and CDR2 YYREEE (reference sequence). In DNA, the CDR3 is TGTGCCAGCAGCTTCGGGGACAGAAACACCGGGGAGCTGTTTTTT. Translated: CASSFGDRNTGELFF.

CDR3 DNA sequence: TGTGCCAGCAGCCTTTCAGGGGGCAAAGCTTTCTTT. Its protein product is CASSLSGGKAFF. The chain recombines TRBV3-1 (or the pseudogene TRBV3-2) with TRBJ1-1, with TRBD1 identical over 8 bases. The CDR3 runs to 12 residues. CDR1 LGHDT and CDR2 YNNKEL come from the germline V gene (reference sequence). The ends lost 4 bases at V and 9 bases at J; junction bases unmatched: 4.

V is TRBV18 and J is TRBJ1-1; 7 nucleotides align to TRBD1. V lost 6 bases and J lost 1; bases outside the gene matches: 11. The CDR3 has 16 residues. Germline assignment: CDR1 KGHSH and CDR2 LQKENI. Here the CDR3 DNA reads TGTGCCAGCTCCCAAAGACAGGGATTTGGGAACACTGAAGCTTTCTTT. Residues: CASSQRQGFGNTEAFF.

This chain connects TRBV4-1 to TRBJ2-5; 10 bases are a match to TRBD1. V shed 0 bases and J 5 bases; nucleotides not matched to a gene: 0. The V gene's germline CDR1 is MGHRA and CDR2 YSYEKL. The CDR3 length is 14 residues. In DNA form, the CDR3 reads TGCGCCAGCAGCCAAGAGGGACAGGGGGAGACCCAGTACTTC. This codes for CASSQEGQGETQYF.

CDR3 protein: CASGDRVIEEQFF. In nucleotides, the CDR3 is TGTGCCAGCGGAGACAGGGTGATCGAGGAGCAGTTCTTC. J is TRBJ2-1 and V is TRBV28; TRBD1 matches at 7 bases. J was trimmed by 10 bases and V by 8 bases; bases with no gene match: 11. This CDR3 comprises 13 residues. The germline CDR1 and CDR2 sequences are MDHEN and SYDVKM. The variable domain in full, with the rest retrieved from reference TRBV28 and TRBJ2-1, is DVKVTQSSRYLVKRTGEKVFLECVQDMDHENMFWYRQDPGLGLRLIYFSYDVKMKEKGDIPEGYSVSREKKERFSLILESASTNQTSMYLCASGDRVIEEQFFGPGTRLTVL.

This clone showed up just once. The CDR3 sequence: CASSQDVGGGAQETQYF. CDR3 DNA: TGCGCCAGCAGCCAAGATGTGGGCGGGGGGGCCCAAGAGACCCAGTACTTC. The rearrangement joins TRBV4-3 to TRBJ2-5, with 9 positions matching TRBD2. J lost 1 base, V lost 0 bases, and 6 bases had no gene match. The germline gives CDR1 LGHNA, CDR2 YSLEER. The CDR3 loop spans 17 amino acids.

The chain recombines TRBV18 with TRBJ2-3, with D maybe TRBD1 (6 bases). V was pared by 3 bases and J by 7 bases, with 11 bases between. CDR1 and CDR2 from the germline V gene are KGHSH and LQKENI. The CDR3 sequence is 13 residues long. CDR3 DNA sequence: TGTGCCAGCTCACCTTCGGACAGCCATACGCAGTATTTT. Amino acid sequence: CASSPSDSHTQYF.

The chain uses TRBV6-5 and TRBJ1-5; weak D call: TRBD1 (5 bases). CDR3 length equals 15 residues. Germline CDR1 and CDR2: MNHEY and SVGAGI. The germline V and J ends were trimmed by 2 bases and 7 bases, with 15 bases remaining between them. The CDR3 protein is CASSYNRQGGQPQHF. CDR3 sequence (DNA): TGTGCCAGCAGTTACAACAGGCAGGGCGGCCAGCCCCAGCATTTT.

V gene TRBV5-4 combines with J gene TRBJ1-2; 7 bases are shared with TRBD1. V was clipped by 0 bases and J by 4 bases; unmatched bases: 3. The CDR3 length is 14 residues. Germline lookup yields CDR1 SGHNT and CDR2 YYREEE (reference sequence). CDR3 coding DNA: TGTGCCAGCAGCTTGGGACAGGGCTTCTATGGCTACACCTTC. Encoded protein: CASSLGQGFYGYTF.

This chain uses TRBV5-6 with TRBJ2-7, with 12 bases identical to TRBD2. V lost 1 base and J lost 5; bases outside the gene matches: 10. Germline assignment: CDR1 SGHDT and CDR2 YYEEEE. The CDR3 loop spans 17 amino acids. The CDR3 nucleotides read TGTGCCAGCAGCTTGCCCCCGTCTAGCGGGGGGGCCCACGAGCAGTACTTC. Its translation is CASSLPPSSGGAHEQYF.

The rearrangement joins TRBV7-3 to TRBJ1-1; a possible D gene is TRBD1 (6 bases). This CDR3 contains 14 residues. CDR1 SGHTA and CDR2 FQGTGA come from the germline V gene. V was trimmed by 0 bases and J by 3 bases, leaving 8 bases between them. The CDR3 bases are TGTGCCAGCAGCTTAACAGGGGGAGACACTGAAGCTTTCTTT. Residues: CASSLTGGDTEAFF.

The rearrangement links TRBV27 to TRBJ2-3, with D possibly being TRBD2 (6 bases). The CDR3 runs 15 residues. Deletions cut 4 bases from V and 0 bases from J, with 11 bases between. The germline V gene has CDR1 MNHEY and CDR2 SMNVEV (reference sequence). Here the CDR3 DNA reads TGTGCCAGCAGTTCGTATAGCGGTAGCACAGATACGCAGTATTTT. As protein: CASSSYSGSTDTQYF.

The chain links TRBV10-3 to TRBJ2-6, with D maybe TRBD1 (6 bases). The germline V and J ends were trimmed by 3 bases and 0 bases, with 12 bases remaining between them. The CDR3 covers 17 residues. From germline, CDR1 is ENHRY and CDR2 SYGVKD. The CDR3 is CAISEEGVTSGANVLTF. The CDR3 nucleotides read TGTGCCATCAGTGAAGAGGGGGTAACCTCTGGGGCCAACGTCCTGACTTTC.

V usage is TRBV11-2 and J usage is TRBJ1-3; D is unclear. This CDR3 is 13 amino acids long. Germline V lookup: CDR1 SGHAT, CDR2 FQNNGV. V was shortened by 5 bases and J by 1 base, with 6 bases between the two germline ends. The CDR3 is CASSPQSGNTIYF. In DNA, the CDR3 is TGTGCCAGCAGCCCACAATCTGGAAACACCATATATTTT.

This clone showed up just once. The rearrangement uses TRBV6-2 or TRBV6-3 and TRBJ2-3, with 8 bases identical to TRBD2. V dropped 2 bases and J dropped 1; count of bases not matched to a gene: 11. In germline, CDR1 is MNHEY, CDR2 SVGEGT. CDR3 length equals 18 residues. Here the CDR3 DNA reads TGTGCCAGCAGTTACCCCTTACTAGCGGCCCTGGGCACAGATACGCAGTATTTT. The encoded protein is CASSYPLLAALGTDTQYF.

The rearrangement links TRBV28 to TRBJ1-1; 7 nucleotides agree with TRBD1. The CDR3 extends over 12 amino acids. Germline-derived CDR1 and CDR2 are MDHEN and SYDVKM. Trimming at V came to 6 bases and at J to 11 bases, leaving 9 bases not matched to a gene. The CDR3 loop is CASSTGQFAAFF. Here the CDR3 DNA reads TGTGCCAGCAGCACGGGACAGTTCGCCGCTTTCTTT.